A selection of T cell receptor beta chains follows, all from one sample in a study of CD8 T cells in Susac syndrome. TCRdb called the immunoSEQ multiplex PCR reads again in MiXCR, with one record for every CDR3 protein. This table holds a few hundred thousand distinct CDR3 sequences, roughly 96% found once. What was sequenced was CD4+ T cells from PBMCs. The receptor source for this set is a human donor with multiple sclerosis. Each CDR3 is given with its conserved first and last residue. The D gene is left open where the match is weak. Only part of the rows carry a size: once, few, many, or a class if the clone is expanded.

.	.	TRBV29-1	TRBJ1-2	TGCAGCGTTGGTCAGGGGCAGTATGGCTACACCTTC	CSVGQGQYGYTF
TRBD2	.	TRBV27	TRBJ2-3	TGTGCCAGCAGTCCCGGACTAGCAGACGGGGGAGGCACGCAGTATTTT	CASSPGLADGGGTQYF
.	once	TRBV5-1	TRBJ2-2	TGCGCCAGCAGCTTGGATTGGGTCCCGCTGTTTTTT	CASSLDWVPLFF
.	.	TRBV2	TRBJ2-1	TGTGCCAGCTTAAGGGGAGCCAATGAGCAGTTCTTC	CASLRGANEQFF
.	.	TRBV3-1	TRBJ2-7	TGTGCCAGCAGCCAAGCTTTGTCCTACGAGCAGTACTTC	CASSQALSYEQYF
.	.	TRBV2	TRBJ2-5	TGTGCCAGCAGTGAAGGAGCTAGCTGGGAGACCCAGTACTTC	CASSEGASWETQYF
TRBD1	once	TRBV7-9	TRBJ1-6	TGTGCCAGCAGCTTCGGGACAGGAGGGGTTTCACCCCTCCACTTT	CASSFGTGGVSPLHF
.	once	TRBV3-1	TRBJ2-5	TGTGCCAGCAGCCAAGAGGTAGAAGAGACCCAGTACTTC	CASSQEVEETQYF
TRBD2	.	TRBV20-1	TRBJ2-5	TGCAGTGCTAGAGATTTCAGCGGGGGGGCCGCAGAGACCCAGTACTTC	CSARDFSGGAAETQYF
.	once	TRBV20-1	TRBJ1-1	TGCAGTGCTAGGACAGAACACACTGAAGCTTTCTTT	CSARTEHTEAFF
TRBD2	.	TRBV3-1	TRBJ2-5	TGTGCCAGCAGCCAAGGGTCCGGGGGGACTCAAGAGACCCAGTACTTC	CASSQGSGGTQETQYF
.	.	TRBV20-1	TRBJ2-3	TGCAGTGCTAGAGATCCCGGGGCCACAGATACGCAGTATTTT	CSARDPGATDTQYF
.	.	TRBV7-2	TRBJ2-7	TGTGCCAGCAGCTTTACTCCAGGGTACGAGCAGTACTTC	CASSFTPGYEQYF
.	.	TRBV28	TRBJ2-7	TGTGCCAGCAGTTTGCAGGGCTCCTACGAGCAGTACTTC	CASSLQGSYEQYF
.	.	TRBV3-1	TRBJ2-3	TGTGCCAGCAGCCAAAGGGGGAGGACAGATACGCAGTATTTT	CASSQRGRTDTQYF
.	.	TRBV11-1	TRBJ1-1	TGTGCCAGCAGCTTATCAGACATCACTGAAGCTTTCTTT	CASSLSDITEAFF
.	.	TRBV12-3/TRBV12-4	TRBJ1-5	TGTGCCAGCAGTCCCTTCGGTAGGGGGAATCAGCCCCAGCATTTT	CASSPFGRGNQPQHF
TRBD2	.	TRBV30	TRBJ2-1	TGTGCCTGGAGTATAAGCGGGACGTACAATGAGCAGTTCTTC	CAWSISGTYNEQFF
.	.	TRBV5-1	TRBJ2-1	TGCGCCAGCAGCGGTACAGGGCTGGGATACAATGAGCAGTTCTTC	CASSGTGLGYNEQFF
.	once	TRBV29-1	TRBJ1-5	TGCAGCGTTGGAGGAGTCGGGGGCAATCAGCCCCAGCATTTT	CSVGGVGGNQPQHF
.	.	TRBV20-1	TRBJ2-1	TGCAGTGCTAGAGGGGCCACTACTTCCCACAATGAGCAGTTCTTC	CSARGATTSHNEQFF
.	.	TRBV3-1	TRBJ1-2	TGTGCCAGCAGCCTAGTACGGAACTATGGCTACACCTTC	CASSLVRNYGYTF
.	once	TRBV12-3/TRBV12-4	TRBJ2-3	TGTGCCAGCAGTTTCGTAGTCACAGATACGCAGTATTTT	CASSFVVTDTQYF